Shown below are 2 T cell receptor beta chains from a single sample sequenced in a study of shared clonotypes between healthy human individuals. Measured with immunoSEQ multiplex PCR; TCRdb has only the in-frame clones, and not every one. The sample comprises 2,500,000 or so clones, 92% of which are singletons, and roughly 0.34% rests with the top ten. Sequencing was performed on naive CD4+ T cells from PBMCs. Specified subset: CD45RA+ positively selected. The receptor source for this set is a man aged 18 to 35 in good health. Some clones in this sample may be carry-over from other donors' samples.

This clone came up once. This rearrangement joins TRBV10-3 to TRBJ2-1; TRBD1 agrees at 10 bases. This CDR3 region has 16 residues. The germline gives CDR1 ENHRY, CDR2 SYGVKD. J was trimmed by 4 bases and V by 6 bases; bases with no gene match: 9. The CDR3 coding sequence is TGTGCCATCAGCCCCATTCGACAGGGGGCTTACAATGAGCAGTTCTTC. This gives the protein CAISPIRQGAYNEQFF.

This clone was seen once. The rearrangement joins TRBV15 to TRBJ2-1; 12 bases are shared with TRBD2. The V and J ends lost 6 bases and 7 bases, in that order; junction bases with no gene match: 1. CDR3 length equals 13 residues. Germline V gene sequence: CDR1 LNHNV, CDR2 YYDKDF (reference sequence). CDR3 region: CATRTSGSNEQFF. The CDR3 DNA reads as TGTGCCACCAGGACTAGCGGGAGTAATGAGCAGTTCTTC. The full variable domain, rest sourced from reference TRBV15 and TRBJ2-1, is DAMVIQNPRYQVTQFGKPVTLSCSQTLNHNVMYWYQQKSSQAPKLLFHYYDKDFNNEADTPDNFQSRRPNTSFCFLDIRSPGLGDTAMYLCATRTSGSNEQFFGPGTRLTVL.